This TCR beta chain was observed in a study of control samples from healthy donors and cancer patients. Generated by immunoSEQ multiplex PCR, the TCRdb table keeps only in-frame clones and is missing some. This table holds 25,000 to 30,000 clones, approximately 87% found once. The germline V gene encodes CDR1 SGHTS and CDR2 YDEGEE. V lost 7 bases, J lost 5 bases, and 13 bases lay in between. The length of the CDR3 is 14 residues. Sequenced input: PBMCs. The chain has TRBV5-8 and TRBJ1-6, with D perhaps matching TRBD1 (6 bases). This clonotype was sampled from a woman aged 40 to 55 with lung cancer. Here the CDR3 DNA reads TGTGCCAGCCAGGCAGGGGCCGATAATTCACCCCTCCACTTT. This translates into CASQAGADNSPLHF.